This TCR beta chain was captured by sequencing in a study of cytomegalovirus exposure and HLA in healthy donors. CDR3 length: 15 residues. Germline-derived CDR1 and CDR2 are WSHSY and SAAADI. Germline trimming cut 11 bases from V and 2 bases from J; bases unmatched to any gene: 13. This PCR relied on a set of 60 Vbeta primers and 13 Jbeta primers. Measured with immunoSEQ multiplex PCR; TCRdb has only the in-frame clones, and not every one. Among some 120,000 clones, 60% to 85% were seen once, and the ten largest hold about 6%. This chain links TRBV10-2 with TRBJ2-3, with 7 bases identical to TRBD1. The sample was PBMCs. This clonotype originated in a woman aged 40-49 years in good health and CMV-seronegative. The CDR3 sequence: CAVERGQRNTDTQYF. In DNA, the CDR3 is TGCGCCGTGGAAAGGGGACAGCGAAACACAGATACGCAGTATTTT.